This T cell receptor beta chain was profiled in a study of identical twins (TCRdb year 2016). Background for the entire study: To test whether fetal clonotypes persist, the study used deep sequencing on TCR alpha and beta repertoires from monozygotic twins, unrelated adults of various ages, and cord blood. To rule out contamination, the twin experiments were replicated at different times with different library preparation protocols.

Only healthy Caucasian donors were included. The twin cohort comprised three pairs of female monozygotic twins, all aged about 18 to 29 years. Peripheral blood mononuclear cells were used as the source from which RNA for TCR libraries was isolated. Turning to this clonotype: Its target antigen remains unknown. Qualities for individual bases were not recorded, and no much larger clone is one base off.

Library method: 5' RACE. The run used an Illumina HiSeq 2000. A universal primer binding site was introduced by template switching, and a unique molecular identifier was present in the final cDNA, enabling accurate counting of TCR cDNA molecules. Specific primers in the conserved constant-segment region were used to synthesize first-strand cDNA for the TCR alpha and beta chains. To control for contamination, every cDNA library carried two barcodes: a SMART-Mk sample barcode plus Illumina barcodes. TruSeq adapter sequences and Illumina sample barcodes were added in two successive PCR steps. Sequencing of the TCR alpha and beta cDNA libraries was done on the Illumina HiSeq platform using custom primers. The paper's data handling went like this. Raw reads were processed with MiGEC to extract unique molecular identifiers, and MiXCR was used to determine CDR3 positions. For each individual, recombination models were inferred using an EM algorithm with the repgenHMM and IGoR tools. Shared clonotype analysis was performed with the tcR package in R, normalizing sharing by the product of cloneset sizes. Out-of-frame nonproductive sequences were analyzed to study raw recombination free of thymic and clonal selection effects. TCRdb redid the processing of the public reads, applying fastp at Q25 and MiXCR, and retained in-frame beta chains. Duplicate CDR3 protein sequences are folded into a single record with the most common DNA and genes. The V and J calls reflect TCRdb's pipeline rather than the authors' work. The sample table holds hundreds of thousands of distinct CDR3 sequences, of which about 12% were seen once. Around 1.5% of the sample is taken by the ten largest.

There are 14 amino acids in the CDR3, from cysteine to phenylalanine inclusive. Only the CDR3 DNA stays, 42 bases, in frame from base 1. Germline trimming amounts to 7 bases on V and 5 bases on J, with 8 as the count of junction bases outside the gene matches. Here is what the overall study found, with its caveats: In monozygotic twins, out-of-frame TCR alpha sharing was systematically underestimated by recombination models, although the models agreed with sharing between unrelated individuals. Abundant cord blood beta clonotypes carried fewer insertions; young adult naive repertoires showed a weaker similar trend, while memory repertoires showed none. Invariant T cells such as MAIT and iNKT could partly confound zero-insertion analyses, though diverse VJ usage argued against this for most clonotypes. Compared with coincidental sharing between unrelated individuals, an excess of low generation-probability sequences was observed among out-of-frame TCR alpha sequences shared between twins. Because the same donors could not be followed over many years, conclusions were based on cross-sectional statistical analysis. The excess sharing between twins in beta out-of-frame sequences was weaker because fewer shared sequences reduced the signal-to-noise ratio.

These data were also filed under a second study, of yellow fever vaccine responses in identical twins. Drawing on the second study: According to the authors, in identical twins the way T cells responded to vaccination appeared partly convergent and partly personalized. The study precisely tracked vaccine-responding T cell clones in identical twins.

This receptor chain uses TRBV12-3 or TRBV12-4 and TRBJ1-2, with 9 central nucleotides matching TRBD1. The sample consisted of PBMCs. This TCR came from a young woman in good health. The nucleotides are TGTGCCAGCACCCAGGGGGGGACAGGGTATGGCTACACCTTC. The resulting protein is CASTQGGTGYGYTF.